This TCR beta chain comes out of a study of cytomegalovirus exposure and HLA in healthy donors. About the research overall: Later, an analysis reported that the 110 or so validation repertoires had used the same platform as the 666 first-cohort repertoires. Study-level findings and limits: According to reports, the classifier identified cytomegalovirus status with high specificity and sensitivity.

Trimming took 6 bases from V and 1 from J, leaving 9 bases between them. This CDR3 region has 13 residues. CDR1 and CDR2 (germline): MRHNA, SNTAGT. Turning to this clone: As yet, its antigen is unknown.

Repertoires were generated with immunoSEQ multiplex PCR, while TCRdb's copy carries only in-frame clones and drops some. The repertoire holds some 120,000 clones, with 88% as singletons. Sequencing used PBMCs. The clonotype comes from a man aged 30 to 39 in good health and CMV-seronegative. This chain connects TRBV6-4 to TRBJ1-1, with a tentative D call TRBD1 (5 bases). DNA for the CDR3: TGTGCCAGCAGCTTGACAGAGAACACTGAAGCTTTCTTT. Protein sequence: CASSLTENTEAFF.